These 16 T cell receptor beta chains originate from one sample sequenced in a study of CD4+ T cells in melanoma. The assay was immunoSEQ multiplex PCR, and TCRdb's table has in-frame clones only and misses some. The table shows over 130,000 clones, with around nine tenths occurring only once. These receptors came from a human donor with melanoma.

The CDR3: CASRTDSGNTIYF. The CDR3 DNA reads as TGCGCCAGCAGGACAGACTCTGGAAACACCATATATTTT. J is TRBJ1-3 and V is TRBV5-1, with D perhaps matching TRBD1 (5 bases). V dropped 5 bases and J dropped 0 bases, with 6 bases sitting between them. This CDR3 spans 13 amino acids. In germline, CDR1 is SGHRS, CDR2 YFSETQ.

The CDR3 DNA is TGTGCCAGCTCATCAAGCCAGGGGGAGACCCAGTACTTC. This encodes CASSSSQGETQYF. V usage is TRBV18 and J usage is TRBJ2-5; TRBD1 might be the D (6 bases). The CDR3 is 13 residues long. Trimming left V 5 bases short and J 5 bases short, with 12 bases between. Germline lookup yields CDR1 KGHSH and CDR2 LQKENI.

The chain uses TRBV6-1 and TRBJ2-5; 10 nucleotides align to TRBD2. The CDR3 contains 15 residues. J gave up 4 bases and V 6 bases, and 8 bases lay outside the gene matches. Germline CDR1 MNHNS, CDR2 SASEGT. The CDR3 nucleotides read TGTGCCAGCAGGAGGTCTAGCGGGGGTGGAGAGACCCAGTACTTC. Translated: CASRRSSGGGETQYF.

The V gene is TRBV9, the J gene TRBJ1-4; 7 nucleotides align to TRBD1. This CDR3 comprises 15 residues. After removal of 0 bases from V and 4 bases from J, the junction contained 3 bases not matched to a gene. Germline loops: CDR1 SGDLS, CDR2 YYNGEE. The CDR3 sequence: CASSVEGGLNEKLFF. The CDR3 DNA sequence: TGTGCCAGCAGCGTAGAAGGGGGCCTTAATGAAAAACTGTTTTTT.

The chain couples TRBV5-1 to TRBJ2-5, with D possibly TRBD2 on 5 matching bases. In germline, CDR1 is SGHRS, CDR2 YFSETQ. The CDR3 contains 13 residues. Trimming pared 5 bases from V and 4 bases from J, leaving 12 bases between. The CDR3 nucleotides are TGCGCCAGCAGGGAACTAGGTTCAGAGACCCAGTACTTC. Translating gives CASRELGSETQYF.

The rearrangement links TRBV15 to TRBJ1-1, with D possibly TRBD1 on 5 matching bases. Germline assignment: CDR1 LNHNV and CDR2 YYDKDF (reference sequence). Trimming removed 5 bases at V and 1 base at J, with 8 bases between. This CDR3 comprises 13 residues. The CDR3 DNA follows: TGTGCCACCAGCGGGACCGGGAACACTGAAGCTTTCTTT. Amino acid sequence: CATSGTGNTEAFF.

This chain links TRBV7-3 with TRBJ2-5; D gene uncertain. Germline V gene sequence: CDR1 SGHTA, CDR2 FQGTGA. This CDR3 comprises 15 residues. The V end lost 9 bases, the J end lost 4 bases, and 21 bases lay between the germline ends. Here the CDR3 reads CASSMQGLVGETQYF. The CDR3 bases are TGTGCCAGTAGTATGCAAGGGCTGGTCGGAGAGACCCAGTACTTC.

This clone was observed once. J is TRBJ2-2 and V is TRBV30, with a weak D call TRBD1 (6 bases). V shed 0 bases and J shed 6 bases, with 8 bases lying between them. The CDR3 consists of 13 residues. CDR1 and CDR2 from the germline V gene are GTSNPN and SVGIG (reference sequence). The CDR3 loop reads CAWSVSGAGELFF. The CDR3 region has the DNA TGTGCCTGGAGTGTTTCAGGGGCCGGGGAGCTGTTTTTT.

The chain uses TRBV5-1 and TRBJ2-7, with 7 positions matching TRBD1. V trimming: 3 bases; J trimming: 6 bases; junction bases outside the gene matches: 9. This CDR3 is 14 amino acids long. Germline lookup yields CDR1 SGHRS and CDR2 YFSETQ. CDR3 loop: CASSWGQRDSEQYF. The DNA of the CDR3 is TGCGCCAGCAGCTGGGGACAGCGCGACAGCGAGCAGTACTTC. The complete variable domain, with remaining parts taken from reference TRBV5-1 and TRBJ2-7, reads KAGVTQTPRYLIKTRGQQVTLSCSPISGHRSVSWYQQTPGQGLQFLFEYFSETQRNKGNFPGRFSGRQFSNSRSEMNVSTLELGDSALYLCASSWGQRDSEQYFGPGTRLTVT.

The chain couples TRBV30 to TRBJ1-6; no definite D call. Per the germline V gene, CDR1 is GTSNPN and CDR2 is SVGIG (reference sequence). The ends were cut back, 2 bases at V and 7 bases at J, with 6 bases in the middle. The CDR3 spans 12 residues. This CDR3 reads CAWSTGNSPLHF. CDR3 coding DNA: TGTGCCTGGAGTACGGGAAATTCACCCCTCCACTTT.

The chain employs TRBV7-9 and TRBJ2-7; 7 nucleotides align to TRBD1. V shed 5 bases, J shed 0 bases, and the junction held 4 bases outside the gene matches. Germline V gives CDR1 SEHNR, CDR2 FQNEAQ (reference sequence). The CDR3 is 14 amino acids. The CDR3 sequence: CASSMTGSSYEQYF. The CDR3 bases are TGTGCCAGCAGCATGACAGGGTCCTCCTACGAGCAGTACTTC. The variable domain in full, with the rest retrieved from reference TRBV7-9 and TRBJ2-7, is DTGVSQNPRHKITKRGQNVTFRCDPISEHNRLYWYRQTLGQGPEFLTYFQNEAQLEKSRLLSDRFSAERPKGSFSTLEIQRTEQGDSAMYLCASSMTGSSYEQYFGPGTRLTVT.

The V call is TRBV19, the J call TRBJ1-2, with a tentative D call TRBD1 (6 bases). Trimming shortened V by 5 bases and J by 4 bases, and 11 bases separated the two germline ends. The CDR3 spans 13 residues. Germline V gene sequence: CDR1 LNHDA, CDR2 SQIVND (reference sequence). CDR3 sequence: CASSPRGFYGYTF. As DNA, the CDR3 is TGTGCCAGTAGTCCCAGGGGATTCTATGGCTACACCTTC.

This chain links TRBV7-9 with TRBJ1-1; 10 bases agree with TRBD1. CDR3 length equals 16 residues. V was clipped by 6 bases and J by 3 bases; unmatched bases: 10. CDR1 SEHNR and CDR2 FQNEAQ come from the germline V gene (reference sequence). The CDR3 coding sequence is TGTGCCAGCAGTTCGGCCCTAGGACAGGGGGACACTGAAGCTTTCTTT. Translation: CASSSALGQGDTEAFF.

The chain links TRBV28 to TRBJ2-5, with 8 bases fitting TRBD2. CDR3 length equals 14 residues. V was pared by 1 base and J by 7 bases, with 5 bases of the junction left unmatched. Germline V gene data show CDR1 as MDHEN and CDR2 as SYDVKM. CDR3 coding DNA: TGTGCCAGCAGTTTATCGGTCGGGGGGGTGACCCAGTACTTC. This translates into CASSLSVGGVTQYF.

The J gene is TRBJ1-1, the V gene TRBV5-1; no clear D. Germline CDR1 is SGHRS and CDR2 is YFSETQ. CDR3 length: 15 amino acids. Trimming removed 0 bases at V and 3 bases at J, with 12 bases between. For the CDR3, the DNA is TGCGCCAGCAGCTTGGGGGAGGGCTCCCACACTGAAGCTTTCTTT. Translated: CASSLGEGSHTEAFF.

Concerning this clone: The junction differs from germline at one of its ends, possibly a read error. The gene calls are TRBV25-1 and TRBJ2-7, with a weak D call TRBD2 (6 bases). CDR3 length: 11 amino acids. Germline V gene lookup returns CDR1 MGHDK and CDR2 SYGVNS. The chain's CDR3 is CASSELGRLVF. For the CDR3, the DNA is TGTGCCAGCAGTGAATTGGGCCGACTAGTTTTC.